This T cell receptor beta chain was observed in a study of shared clonotypes between healthy human individuals (TCRdb year 2020). With respect to the entire study: Two women and a few men aged 18 to 49 years were included in the cohort. Per donor, three plates each were used for CD4 naive and CD4 memory, two for CD8 naive, and one for CD8 memory. Blood TCR repertoires of about 5 healthy adults were deeply sequenced to estimate repertoire size and the extent of clonotype sharing between individuals. To increase sequencing depth and limit assay-specific biases, TCR repertoire library preparation and sequencing were carried out by different laboratories using diverse techniques. Each donor's leukapheresis produced roughly between roughly 0.85 and 10 billion PBMCs.

Comment on this clone: The antigen it recognizes is unknown. No much larger clonotype is one base removed from it; base qualities were not supplied.

TCR CDR3 regions were amplified from genomic DNA by multiplex PCR using the deep immunoSEQ assay. For each cell subset, the extracted genomic DNA was distributed evenly across all wells of several immunoSEQ 96-well plates, and each plate served as one replicate. For sorted subsets, 150 to 250 ng of genomic DNA, equivalent to roughly 30,000 T cell genomes, went into each replicate PCR. Purified libraries were measured with a Qubit 3.0 fluorometer, size-checked on a Bioanalyzer 2100, and measured again with the KAPA Library Quantification kit. A separate single-read 150-cycle Illumina NextSeq 550 flow cell was used to sequence each immunoSEQ 96-well plate. As for the authors' bioinformatics: Because the immunoSEQ output included only junctional sequences and no quality scores, the filtering could not be the same as the filtering used for full-length reads. To assign V/J genes and CDR3, sequences were annotated against IMGT germline references using PyIR, a Python wrapper for IgBLAST v1.9. Reads were removed for weak V/J assignments (E-value above 1e-6), missing CDR3, stop codons, out-of-frame junctions, or ambiguous translated residues. V3J clonotypes were defined as sequences sharing an identical inferred V gene, J gene, and CDR3 amino acid sequence. Percentage overlap between repertoires was computed as shared unique clonotypes divided by the size of the smaller repertoire. RTK rarefaction, the Chao1 estimator, and Recon v2.1 estimates of unobserved clonotypes were used to assess repertoire richness. OLGA was used to compute generation probabilities for all TCRbeta clonotypes that the gDNA method yielded from several donors. Held by TCRdb, this immuneACCESS table contains in-frame sequences only and omits some clones. Under half of the omission traces to an unresolved V gene where checked; the cause of the rest is unknown. The V and J calls and clone size were taken over from that table, and D and trimming were inferred from the DNA. The sample profile shows nearly 2 million clones; approximately 95% of them were found once. The ten largest clones capture more than 0.9% of the sample.

The germline ends are 7 bases apart after V is trimmed by 3 bases and J by 2 bases. The CDR3, from cysteine to phenylalanine, totals 14 residues. Of all the DNA, just the CDR3 is kept, 42 bases in frame from base 1. Reading the germline V gene gives CDR1 SGHVS and CDR2 FQNEAQ. Findings and caveats that apply to the study as a whole: Pairwise subsampling indicated that sequencing depth was expected to affect the degree of clonotype sharing among donors. Compared with non-shared clonotypes, clonotypes shared by all four sorted-subset donors had higher generation probabilities. Larger estimated clonotype richness was generally found for naive subsets than for memory subsets. Because the study included only a small number of donors, the genetic and exposure-history diversity represented was limited. Sampling was limited to blood, and TCR repertoires in tissue likely differ from TCR repertoires in blood. Even with the large sequencing depth, rarefaction of the sorted-subset datasets indicated that sequencing was incomplete. Roughly 5% of naive CD4, 3.5% of naive CD8, roughly 2.5% of memory CD4, and around 0.42% of memory CD8 clonotypes were shared across several donors.

CD8 naive samples were obtained by positive selection for CCR7 among CD45RO-negative cells, yielding a CD45RA+CCR7+ population from which TemRA cells were excluded. Donors were healthy HIV-negative adults with no recently reported acute infections or vaccinations. Every donor was a Caucasian adult living in Nashville, Tennessee, USA. Blood was obtained by leukapheresis, after which PBMCs were separated by Ficoll-Histopaque density gradient centrifugation and cryopreserved in liquid nitrogen vapor phase. Purity and quantity of every magnetically sorted T cell population were checked by analytical flow cytometry. Each sorted fraction had its genomic DNA isolated and then quantified by UV absorbance on a Nanodrop 2000c.

The sample was naive CD8+ T cells sorted from blood. The cell subset or site label, read with the paper, signifies: CD45RA+CCR7+. The chain is made from TRBV7-8 and TRBJ1-4; the D region possibly corresponds to TRBD1 (6 bases align). The TCR was taken from a man aged 18 to 35 in good health. The DNA sequence follows: TGTGCCAGCAGCTTTACAGGGACTAATGAAAAACTGTTTTTT. This sequence encodes CASSFTGTNEKLFF.